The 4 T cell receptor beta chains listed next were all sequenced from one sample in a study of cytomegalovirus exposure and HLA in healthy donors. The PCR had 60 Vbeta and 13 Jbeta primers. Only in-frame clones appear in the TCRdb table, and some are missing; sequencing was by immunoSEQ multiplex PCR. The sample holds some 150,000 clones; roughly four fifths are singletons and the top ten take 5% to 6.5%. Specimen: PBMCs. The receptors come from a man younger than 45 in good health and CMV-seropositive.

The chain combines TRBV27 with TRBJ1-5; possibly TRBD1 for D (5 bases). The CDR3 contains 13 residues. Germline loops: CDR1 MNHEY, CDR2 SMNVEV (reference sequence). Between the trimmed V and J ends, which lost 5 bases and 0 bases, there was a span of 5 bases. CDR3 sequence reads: CASSDSSNQPQHF. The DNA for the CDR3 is TGTGCCAGCAGTGACAGTAGCAATCAGCCCCAGCATTTT.

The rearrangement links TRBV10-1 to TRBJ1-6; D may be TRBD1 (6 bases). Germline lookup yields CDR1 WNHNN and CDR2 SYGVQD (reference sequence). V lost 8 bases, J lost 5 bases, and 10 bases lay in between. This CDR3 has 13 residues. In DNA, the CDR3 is TGCGCCAGCCAGACAGGAAATAATTCACCCCTCCACTTT. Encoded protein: CASQTGNNSPLHF.

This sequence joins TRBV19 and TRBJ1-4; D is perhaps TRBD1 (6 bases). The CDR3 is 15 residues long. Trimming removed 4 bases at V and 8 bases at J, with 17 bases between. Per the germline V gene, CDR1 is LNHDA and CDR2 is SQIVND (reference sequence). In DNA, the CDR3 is TGTGCCAGTAGTAGGGTCGGGACACGAAAAGAAAAACTGTTTTTT. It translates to CASSRVGTRKEKLFF.

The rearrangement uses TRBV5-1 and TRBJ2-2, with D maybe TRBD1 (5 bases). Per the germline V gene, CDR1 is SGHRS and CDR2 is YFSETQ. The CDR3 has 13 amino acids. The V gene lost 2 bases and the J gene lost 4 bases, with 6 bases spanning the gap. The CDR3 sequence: CASSFTGTGELFF. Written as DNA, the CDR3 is TGCGCCAGCAGCTTTACAGGCACCGGGGAGCTGTTTTTT.